The sequence of this T cell receptor (beta chain) was determined in a study of cytomegalovirus exposure and HLA in healthy donors. Study-level results: In an earlier analysis, about 87% or about 30%: the productive usage of most TCR beta V segments. Per published accounts, TCR beta sequences correctly predicted the HLA-A and HLA-B alleles of most subjects. Among TCR sequences, most were rare, though some public TCRs appeared in many donors.

The primer mix had 60 Vbeta and 13 Jbeta primers. Generated by immunoSEQ multiplex PCR, the TCRdb table keeps only in-frame clones and is missing some. Of 110,000 to 150,000 clones listed, 75% to 80% are singletons. The V end was cut by 5 bases, the J end by 8 bases, with 13 bases between. This CDR3 region has 13 residues. Germline V gene lookup returns CDR1 LNHDA and CDR2 SQIVND (reference sequence). In the case of this clone: Its antigen is not identified.

Source material: PBMCs. The sequence derives from a male donor in good health and CMV-seronegative. V and J are TRBV19 and TRBJ2-1; D gene unclear. CDR3 sequence (DNA): TGTGCCAGTAGTCCACCGTCTTTAGATGAGCAGTTCTTC. This codes for CASSPPSLDEQFF.